The 7 T cell receptor beta chains reported below all come from one sample, sequenced in a study of breast tumors, draining lymph nodes, adjacent tissues (dated by TCRdb to about 2016). Libraries were built with multiplex PCR. Instrument on record: Illumina HiSeq 2000. Starting from the raw public reads, TCRdb applied fastp trimming at Q25, assembled clones with MiXCR and retained in-frame beta chains. Each CDR3 protein gets just one entry, which takes the most common genes and DNA from the rows behind it. Recorded for this sample are 290,000 or so distinct CDR3 sequences; more than 30% of them occurred a single time. In total, the top ten clones hold more than 1% of the sample. The lymph node samples were taken from the axillary draining lymph nodes of breast cancer patients. The sample taken for sequencing was axillary lymph node tissue. All receptors come from a female donor with breast cancer. Some clones in this sample may be carry-over from other donors' samples.

The chain has TRBV2 and TRBJ2-5, with 11 bases lining up with TRBD2. Trimming cost V 6 bases and J 1 base; bases outside gene matches: 7. This CDR3 has 16 amino acids. CDR1 and CDR2 (germline): SNHLY, FYNNEI. The chain's CDR3 is CASRILAGESQETQYF. Written as DNA, the CDR3 is TGTGCCAGCAGAATACTAGCGGGAGAGAGCCAAGAGACCCAGTACTTC.

This clonotype was seen ten or more times. V usage is TRBV11-2 and J usage is TRBJ2-2, with TRBD2 matching over 14 bases. Germline CDR1 reads SGHAT; CDR2 reads FQNNGV. The CDR3 length is 17 residues. V gave up 3 bases and J gave up 2 bases; unmatched junction bases: 2. The CDR3 protein is CASSFGLAGGNTGELFF. The CDR3 DNA is TGTGCCAGCAGCTTCGGACTAGCGGGAGGAAACACCGGGGAGCTGTTTTTT.

There are many counts of this clonotype. The V gene is TRBV20-1, the J gene TRBJ2-3, with TRBD2 identical over 11 bases. V trimming: 0 bases; J trimming: 2 bases; junction bases outside the gene matches: 4. Per germline, CDR1 DFQATT and CDR2 SNEGSKA (reference sequence). This CDR3 is built from 16 residues. CDR3 residues: CSARDRLAGYTDTQYF. In DNA form, the CDR3 reads TGCAGTGCTAGAGACCGACTAGCGGGATACACAGATACGCAGTATTTT.

The rearrangement joins TRBV9 to TRBJ1-2; the D gene is possibly TRBD1 (6 bases). Germline loops: CDR1 SGDLS, CDR2 YYNGEE. Trimming pared 2 bases from V and 4 bases from J, leaving 18 bases between. The CDR3 is made up of 16 amino acids. CDR3 region: CASSVYGTWSSYGYTF. The CDR3 DNA reads TGTGCCAGCAGCGTTTATGGGACATGGTCTAGCTATGGCTACACCTTC.

This clonotype was counted ten times or more. The V and J genes are TRBV24-1 and TRBJ2-1; D perhaps matches TRBD2 (6 bases). The V and J ends lost 1 base and 7 bases respectively, with 16 bases between them. The CDR3 has 16 residues. Germline loops: CDR1 KGHDR, CDR2 SFDVKD. The CDR3 region has the DNA TGTGCCACCAGTGATTTTACTCCGGGAGTGGGGAATGAGCAGTTCTTC. This codes for CATSDFTPGVGNEQFF.

This clonotype occurred many times. The chain has TRBV5-6 and TRBJ2-7; TRBD2 agrees at 11 bases. V shed 3 bases, J shed 4 bases, and the junction held 6 bases outside the gene matches. CDR1 and CDR2 from the germline V gene are SGHDT and YYEEEE. CDR3 length: 15 amino acids. The CDR3 region has the DNA TGTGCCAGCAGCTATCGGGCTAGCGGGAGGTACGAGCAGTACTTC. This encodes CASSYRASGRYEQYF.

At least ten counts were recorded for this clonotype. V gene TRBV14 combines with J gene TRBJ2-1; no reliable D call. CDR1 and CDR2 (germline): SGHDN, FVKESK. The CDR3 runs 12 residues. Trimming took off 1 base at V and 7 bases at J, with 5 bases between the two ends. CDR3 nucleotide sequence: TGTGCCAGCAGCCAAGTAAAAAATGAGCAGTTCTTC. Translating gives CASSQVKNEQFF.